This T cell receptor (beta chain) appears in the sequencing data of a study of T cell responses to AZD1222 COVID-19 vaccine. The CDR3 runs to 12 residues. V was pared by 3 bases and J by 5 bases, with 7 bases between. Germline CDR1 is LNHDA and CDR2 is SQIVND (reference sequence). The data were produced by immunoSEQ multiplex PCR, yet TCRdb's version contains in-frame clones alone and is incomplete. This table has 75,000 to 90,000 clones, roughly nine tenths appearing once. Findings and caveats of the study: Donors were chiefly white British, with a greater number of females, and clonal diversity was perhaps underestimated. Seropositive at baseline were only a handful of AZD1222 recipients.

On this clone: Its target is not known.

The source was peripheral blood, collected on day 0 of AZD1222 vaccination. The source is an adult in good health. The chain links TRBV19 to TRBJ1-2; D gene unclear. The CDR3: CASSIPGYGYTF. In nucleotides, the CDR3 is TGTGCCAGTAGTATTCCTGGGTATGGCTACACCTTC.